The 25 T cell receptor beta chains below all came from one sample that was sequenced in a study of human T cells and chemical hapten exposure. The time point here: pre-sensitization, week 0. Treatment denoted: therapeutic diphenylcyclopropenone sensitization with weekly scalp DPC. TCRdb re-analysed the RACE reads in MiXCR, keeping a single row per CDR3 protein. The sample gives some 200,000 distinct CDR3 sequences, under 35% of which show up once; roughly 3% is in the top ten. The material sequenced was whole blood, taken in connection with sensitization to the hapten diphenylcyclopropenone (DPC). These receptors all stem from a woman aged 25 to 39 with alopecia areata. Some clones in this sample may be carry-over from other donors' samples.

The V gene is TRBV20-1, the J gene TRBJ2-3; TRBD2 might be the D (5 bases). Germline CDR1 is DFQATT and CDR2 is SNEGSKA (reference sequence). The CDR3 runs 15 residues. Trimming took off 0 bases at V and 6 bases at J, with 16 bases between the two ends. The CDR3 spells CSAREARRRLDTQYF. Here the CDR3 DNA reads TGCAGTGCTAGAGAGGCGCGAAGGAGGCTTGATACGCAGTATTTT.

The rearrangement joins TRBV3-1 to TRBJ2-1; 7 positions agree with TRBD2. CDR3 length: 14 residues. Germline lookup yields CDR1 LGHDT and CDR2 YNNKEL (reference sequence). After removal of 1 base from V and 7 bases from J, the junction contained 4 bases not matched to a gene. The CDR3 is CASSQGTRKNEQFF. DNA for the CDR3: TGTGCCAGCAGCCAAGGGACTAGAAAAAATGAGCAGTTCTTC.

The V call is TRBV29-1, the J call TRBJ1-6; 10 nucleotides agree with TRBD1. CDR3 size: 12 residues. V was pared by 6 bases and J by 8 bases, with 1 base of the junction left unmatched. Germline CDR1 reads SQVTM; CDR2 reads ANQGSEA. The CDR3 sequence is CSVGTGDSPLHF. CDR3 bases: TGCAGCGTCGGGACAGGGGATTCACCCCTCCACTTT.

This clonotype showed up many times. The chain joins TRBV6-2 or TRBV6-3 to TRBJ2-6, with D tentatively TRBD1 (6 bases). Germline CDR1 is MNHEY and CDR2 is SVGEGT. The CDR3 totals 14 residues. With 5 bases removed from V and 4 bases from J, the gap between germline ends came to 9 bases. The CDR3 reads CASSKGTGANVLTF. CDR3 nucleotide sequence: TGTGCCAGCAGTAAGGGGACAGGGGCCAACGTCCTGACTTTC.

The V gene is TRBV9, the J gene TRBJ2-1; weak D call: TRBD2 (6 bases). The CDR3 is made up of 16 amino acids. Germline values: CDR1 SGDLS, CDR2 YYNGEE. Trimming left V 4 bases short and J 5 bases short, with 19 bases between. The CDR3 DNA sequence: TGTGCCAGCAGCCTTGGGGCTAGGACTACTAACAATGAGCAGTTCTTC. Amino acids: CASSLGARTTNNEQFF.

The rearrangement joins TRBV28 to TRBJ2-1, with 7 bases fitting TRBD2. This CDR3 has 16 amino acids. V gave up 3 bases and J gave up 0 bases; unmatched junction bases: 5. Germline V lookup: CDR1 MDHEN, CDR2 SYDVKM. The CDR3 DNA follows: TGTGCCAGCAGTTTCCGAGGCGGGAGCTCCTACAATGAGCAGTTCTTC. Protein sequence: CASSFRGGSSYNEQFF.

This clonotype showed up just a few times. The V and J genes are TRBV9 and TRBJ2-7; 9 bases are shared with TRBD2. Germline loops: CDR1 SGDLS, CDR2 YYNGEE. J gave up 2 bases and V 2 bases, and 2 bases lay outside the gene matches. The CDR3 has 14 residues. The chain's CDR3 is CASSVTSGPYEQYF. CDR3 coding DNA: TGTGCCAGCAGCGTGACTAGCGGCCCCTACGAGCAGTACTTC.

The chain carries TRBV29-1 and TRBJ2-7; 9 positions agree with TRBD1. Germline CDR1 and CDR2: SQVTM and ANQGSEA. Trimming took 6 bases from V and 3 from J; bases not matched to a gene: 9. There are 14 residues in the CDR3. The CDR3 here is CSVVTGTGNYEQYF. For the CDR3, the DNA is TGCAGCGTAGTTACCGGGACAGGGAACTACGAGCAGTACTTC.

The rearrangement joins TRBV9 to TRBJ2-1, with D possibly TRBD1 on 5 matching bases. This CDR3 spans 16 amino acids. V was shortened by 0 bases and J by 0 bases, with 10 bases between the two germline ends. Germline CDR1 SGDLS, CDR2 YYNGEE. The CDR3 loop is CASSVGGLSSYNEQFF. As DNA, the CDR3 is TGTGCCAGCAGCGTAGGGGGCCTGAGCTCCTACAATGAGCAGTTCTTC.

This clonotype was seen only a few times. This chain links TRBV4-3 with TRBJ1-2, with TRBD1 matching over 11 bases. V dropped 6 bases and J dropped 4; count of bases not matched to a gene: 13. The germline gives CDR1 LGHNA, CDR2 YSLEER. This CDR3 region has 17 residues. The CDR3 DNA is TGCGCCAGCAGTAATAACCGGGACAGGGGGTATATCTATGGCTACACCTTC. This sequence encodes CASSNNRDRGYIYGYTF.

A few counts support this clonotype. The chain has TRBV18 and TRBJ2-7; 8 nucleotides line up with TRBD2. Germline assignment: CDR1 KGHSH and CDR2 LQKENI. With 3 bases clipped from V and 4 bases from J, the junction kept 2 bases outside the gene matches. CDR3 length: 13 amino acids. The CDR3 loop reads CASSPGLEYEQYF. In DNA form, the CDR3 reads TGTGCCAGCTCACCGGGACTAGAATACGAGCAGTACTTC.

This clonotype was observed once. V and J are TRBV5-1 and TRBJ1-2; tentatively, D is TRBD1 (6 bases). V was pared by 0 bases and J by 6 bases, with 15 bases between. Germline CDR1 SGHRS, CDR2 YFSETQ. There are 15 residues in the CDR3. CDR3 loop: CASSLADNRVDGYTF. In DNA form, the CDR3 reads TGCGCCAGCAGCTTGGCCGATAACAGGGTGGATGGCTACACCTTC.

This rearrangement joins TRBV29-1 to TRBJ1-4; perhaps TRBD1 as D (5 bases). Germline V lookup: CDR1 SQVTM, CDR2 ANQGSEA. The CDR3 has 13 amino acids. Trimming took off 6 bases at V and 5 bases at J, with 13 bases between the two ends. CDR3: CSVGGGTNEKLFF. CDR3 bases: TGCAGCGTCGGTGGGGGTACCAATGAAAAACTGTTTTTT.

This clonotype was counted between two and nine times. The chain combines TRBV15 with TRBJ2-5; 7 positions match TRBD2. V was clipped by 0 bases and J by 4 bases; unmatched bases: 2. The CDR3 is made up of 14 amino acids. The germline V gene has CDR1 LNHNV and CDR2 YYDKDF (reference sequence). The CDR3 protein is CATSRDRGGETQYF. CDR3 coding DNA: TGTGCCACCAGCAGAGATCGCGGGGGAGAGACCCAGTACTTC.

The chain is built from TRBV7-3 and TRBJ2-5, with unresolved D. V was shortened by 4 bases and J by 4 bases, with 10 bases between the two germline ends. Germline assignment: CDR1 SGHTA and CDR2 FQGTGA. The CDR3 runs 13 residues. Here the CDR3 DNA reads TGTGCCAGCAGCTCCGTGGGCCGAGAGACCCAGTACTTC. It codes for CASSSVGRETQYF.

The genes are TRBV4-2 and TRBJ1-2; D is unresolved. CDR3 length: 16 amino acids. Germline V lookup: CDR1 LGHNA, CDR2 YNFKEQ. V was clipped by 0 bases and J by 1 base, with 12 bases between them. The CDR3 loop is CASSQDSMNSNYGYTF. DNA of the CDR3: TGTGCCAGCAGCCAAGACAGCATGAACAGTAACTATGGCTACACCTTC.

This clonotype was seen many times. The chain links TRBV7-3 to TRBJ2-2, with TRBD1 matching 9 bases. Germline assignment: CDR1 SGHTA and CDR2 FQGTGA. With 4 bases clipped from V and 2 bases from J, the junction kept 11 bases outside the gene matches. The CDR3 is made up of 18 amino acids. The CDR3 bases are TGTGCCAGCAGCTCAAAGGGACAGGGACGATCCAACACCGGGGAGCTGTTTTTT. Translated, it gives CASSSKGQGRSNTGELFF.

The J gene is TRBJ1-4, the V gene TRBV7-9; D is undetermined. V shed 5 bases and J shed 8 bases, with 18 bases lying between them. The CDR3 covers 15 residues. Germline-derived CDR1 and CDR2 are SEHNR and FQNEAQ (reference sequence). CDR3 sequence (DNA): TGTGCCAGCAGCGAAGGAGGGCCGGGCGGGGAAAAACTGTTTTTT. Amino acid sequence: CASSEGGPGGEKLFF.

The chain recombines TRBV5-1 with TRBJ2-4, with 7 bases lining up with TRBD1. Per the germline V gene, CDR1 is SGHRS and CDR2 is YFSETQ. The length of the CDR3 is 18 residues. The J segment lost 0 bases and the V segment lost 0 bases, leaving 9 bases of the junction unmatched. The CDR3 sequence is CASSLGRTGHLAKNIQYF. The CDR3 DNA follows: TGCGCCAGCAGCTTGGGTCGGACAGGCCATCTAGCCAAAAACATTCAGTACTTC.

Written as DNA, the CDR3 is TGCAGTGCTAGTGACCCCGGACAGAGCAATCAGCCCCAGCATTTT. Protein: CSASDPGQSNQPQHF. The chain is built from TRBV20-1 and TRBJ1-5, with a weak D call TRBD1 (6 bases). V lost 3 bases to trimming and J lost 1 base, with 13 bases between them. The CDR3 is made up of 15 amino acids. Germline V lookup: CDR1 DFQATT, CDR2 SNEGSKA (reference sequence).

CDR3 amino acids: CSARDRRGTYNSPLHF. As DNA, the CDR3 is TGCAGTGCTAGAGACCGCCGAGGTACCTATAATTCACCCCTCCACTTT. The V and J genes are TRBV20-1 and TRBJ1-6, with D unresolved. The CDR3 extends over 16 amino acids. Trimming stripped 0 bases from V and 2 bases from J, with 11 bases between. Germline CDR1 DFQATT, CDR2 SNEGSKA (reference sequence).

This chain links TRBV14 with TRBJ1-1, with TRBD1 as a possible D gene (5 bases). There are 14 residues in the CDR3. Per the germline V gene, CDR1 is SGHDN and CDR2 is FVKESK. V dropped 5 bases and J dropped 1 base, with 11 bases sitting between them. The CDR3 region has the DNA TGTGCCAGCAGCAGGGACTCCACGAACACTGAAGCTTTCTTT. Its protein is CASSRDSTNTEAFF.

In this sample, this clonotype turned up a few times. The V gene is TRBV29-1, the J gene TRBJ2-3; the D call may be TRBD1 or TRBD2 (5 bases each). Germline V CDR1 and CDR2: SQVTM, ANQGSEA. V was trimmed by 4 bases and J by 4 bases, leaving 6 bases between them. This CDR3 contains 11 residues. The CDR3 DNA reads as TGCAGCGTTGGGGGACCAGATACGCAGTATTTT. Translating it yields CSVGGPDTQYF.

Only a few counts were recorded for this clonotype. CDR3 DNA sequence: TGTGCCAGCATCAGGGGTCGCGAGCAGTACTTC. Its translation: CASIRGREQYF. The V gene is TRBV28, the J gene TRBJ2-7; D perhaps matches TRBD1 (6 bases). Trimming took 7 bases from V and 6 from J, leaving 10 bases between them. Per germline, CDR1 MDHEN and CDR2 SYDVKM. The CDR3 consists of 11 residues.

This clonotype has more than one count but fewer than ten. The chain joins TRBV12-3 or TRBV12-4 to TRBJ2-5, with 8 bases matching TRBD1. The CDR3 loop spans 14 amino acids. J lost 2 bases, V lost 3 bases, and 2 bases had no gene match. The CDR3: CASSLGTGQETQYF. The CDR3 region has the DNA TGTGCCAGCAGTTTGGGGACAGGTCAAGAGACCCAGTACTTC.